This entry is about one T cell receptor beta chain. Per the original data handling: From reference gene primer amplification, estimates of nucleated cell counts were derived. The data were produced by immunoSEQ multiplex PCR, yet TCRdb's version contains in-frame clones alone and is incomplete. That table is the source of V, J and clone size, and D and trimming were worked out from the DNA. The sample gives roughly 200,000 clones, about four fifths of which show up once; about 3.2% is in the top ten. Trimming removed 8 bases at V and 9 bases at J, with 11 bases between. Germline CDR1 is SNHLY and CDR2 is FYNNEI. This CDR3 has 11 residues. The study recruited exposed participants who had met a COVID-19 case within 2 weeks before entry. This sample is drawn from a study of blood T cell repertoires in COVID-19. Across the whole study: Researchers got acute and convalescent COVID-19 samples from the United States, Italy and Spain. In each case, the material was cDNA or gDNA derived from T cells, B-cell-depleted T cells, or PBMCs.

The receptor's source is a woman in her twenties or thirties who had been exposed to COVID-19. The chain has TRBV2 and TRBJ2-1; D is unclear. Sequencing was carried out using PBMCs or T cells enriched from blood (not recorded which). CDR3 in amino acids: CASSILSEQFF. DNA for the CDR3: TGTGCCAGCTCGATTCTTAGTGAGCAGTTCTTC.